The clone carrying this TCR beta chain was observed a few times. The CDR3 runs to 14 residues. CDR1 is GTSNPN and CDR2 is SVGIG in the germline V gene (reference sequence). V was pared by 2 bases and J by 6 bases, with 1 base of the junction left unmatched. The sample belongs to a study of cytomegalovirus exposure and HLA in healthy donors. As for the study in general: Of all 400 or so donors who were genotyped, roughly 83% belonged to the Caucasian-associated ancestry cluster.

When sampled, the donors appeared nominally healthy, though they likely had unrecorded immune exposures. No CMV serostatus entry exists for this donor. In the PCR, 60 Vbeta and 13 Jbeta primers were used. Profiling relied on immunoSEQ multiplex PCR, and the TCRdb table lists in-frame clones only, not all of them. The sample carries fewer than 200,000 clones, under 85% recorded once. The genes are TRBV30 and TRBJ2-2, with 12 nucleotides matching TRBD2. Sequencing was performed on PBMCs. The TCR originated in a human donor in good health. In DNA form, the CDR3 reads TGTGCCTGGAGTTGGACTAGCGGGGCCGGGGAGCTGTTTTTT. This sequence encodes CAWSWTSGAGELFF.